The 30 T cell receptor beta chains below were found in one sample sequenced in a study of cytomegalovirus exposure and HLA in healthy donors. The PCR used 60 Vbeta and 13 Jbeta primers. Libraries were prepared by immunoSEQ multiplex PCR; TCRdb keeps only in-frame clonotypes and omits some of them. The profile covers about 150,000 clones, with under 10% appearing a single time and roughly 6.4% taken by the ten largest. Material for sequencing was PBMCs. The source is a woman in her forties in good health and CMV-seropositive.

V usage is TRBV7-2 and J usage is TRBJ2-7; 7 bases match TRBD2. This CDR3 spans 14 amino acids. Germline V gives CDR1 SGHTA, CDR2 FQGNSA. V dropped 6 bases and J dropped 6; count of bases not matched to a gene: 11. Written as DNA, the CDR3 is TGTGCCAGCAGACCCTCGGGGGGACGGCCCGAGCAGTACTTC. Encoded protein: CASRPSGGRPEQYF.

CDR3 coding DNA: TGCGCCAGCAGCAACAGACAGATCACAGATACGCAGTATTTT. Translation: CASSNRQITDTQYF. The chain is built from TRBV5-1 and TRBJ2-3, with D possibly matching TRBD1 (5 bases). This CDR3 is built from 14 residues. Trimming shortened V by 4 bases and J by 2 bases, and 11 bases separated the two germline ends. Germline V gene data show CDR1 as SGHRS and CDR2 as YFSETQ.

This chain links TRBV11-3 with TRBJ2-7; possible D gene TRBD1, 5 bases. Germline values: CDR1 SGHNT, CDR2 YENEEA. V was trimmed by 1 base and J by 2 bases, leaving 6 bases between them. The CDR3 is 13 residues long. The CDR3 sequence: CASSLGTTYEQYF. The CDR3 DNA is TGTGCCAGCAGCTTAGGGACAACCTACGAGCAGTACTTC.

V gene TRBV4-3 combines with J gene TRBJ2-7; 7 bases map to TRBD1. Germline-derived CDR1 and CDR2 are LGHNA and YSLEER. The CDR3 totals 14 residues. J lost 3 bases, V lost 1 base, and 3 bases had no gene match. This chain's CDR3 is CASSQARQGYEQYF. In DNA, the CDR3 is TGCGCCAGCAGCCAAGCTAGACAGGGCTACGAGCAGTACTTC.

V usage is TRBV4-1 and J usage is TRBJ1-2; 7 nucleotides match TRBD1. Germline loops: CDR1 MGHRA, CDR2 YSYEKL. V lost 4 bases and J lost 4; bases outside the gene matches: 9. This CDR3 has 15 residues. The DNA of the CDR3 is TGCGCCAGCAGCCCCGACAGGGTGGGGTCCTATGGCTACACCTTC. Amino acid sequence: CASSPDRVGSYGYTF.

As regards this clone: Sequence at one end of the junction differs from germline and may be a read error. The CDR3 here is CATSMEGRGPSYGYTF. CDR3 nucleotides: TGTGCCACTAGCATGGAGGGTAGGGGTCCCTCCTATGGCTACACCTTC. V is TRBV15 and J is TRBJ1-2; D might be TRBD1 (5 bases). The CDR3 is 16 residues long. Germline V gene data show CDR1 as LNHNV and CDR2 as YYDKDF (reference sequence).

This clone was detected a few times. The rearrangement links TRBV5-1 to TRBJ2-1, with 7 bases aligning to TRBD1. Germline lookup yields CDR1 SGHRS and CDR2 YFSETQ. V gave up 2 bases and J gave up 6 bases; unmatched junction bases: 5. The length of the CDR3 is 14 residues. The CDR3 DNA is TGCGCCAGCAGCTTCAATGACAGGGCCAATGAGCAGTTCTTC. This gives the protein CASSFNDRANEQFF.

This clone occurred a few times. V gene TRBV21-1 combines with J gene TRBJ2-1; the table's TRBD1 call for D was not verified on the DNA. TRBV21-1 is termed a pseudogene. The CDR3 runs 15 residues. CDR3 nucleotide sequence: TGTGCCAGCAGCAAGGGACAGAGCTCCTACAATGAGCAGTTCTTC. Translation gives CASSKGQSSYNEQFF.

The rearrangement links TRBV5-1 to TRBJ2-5; D may be TRBD1 (6 bases). V was trimmed by 6 bases and J by 5 bases, leaving 17 bases between them. Looked up from germline, CDR1 is SGHRS and CDR2 is YFSETQ. The CDR3 has 14 amino acids. The CDR3 DNA follows: TGCGCCAGCACCGTTGAAGGGGGACCCGAGACCCAGTACTTC. Translating it yields CASTVEGGPETQYF.

This clone was counted only a few times. This rearrangement joins TRBV5-1 to TRBJ1-2; 8 bases agree with TRBD1. Germline V CDR1 and CDR2: SGHRS, YFSETQ. Trimming took 3 bases from V and 2 from J; bases not matched to a gene: 18. This CDR3 has 19 amino acids. The chain's CDR3 is CASSSPPGQGGNTNYGYTF. The CDR3 DNA reads TGCGCCAGCAGCTCTCCTCCCGGACAGGGCGGTAACACCAACTATGGCTACACCTTC.

This clone was picked up a small number of times. The chain employs TRBV6-5 and TRBJ1-1, with no clear D. V dropped 2 bases and J dropped 1 base, with 8 bases sitting between them. The CDR3 runs 14 residues. Germline values: CDR1 MNHEY, CDR2 SVGAGI. The CDR3 spells CASSYLNRNTEAFF. CDR3 coding DNA: TGTGCCAGCAGTTACCTAAATAGGAACACTGAAGCTTTCTTT.

The genes are TRBV7-9 and TRBJ1-1, with 9 bases fitting TRBD1. The trim removed 6 bases at V and 0 bases at J, leaving 8 bases unmatched. Germline V gene lookup returns CDR1 SEHNR and CDR2 FQNEAQ (reference sequence). This CDR3 has 16 residues. As DNA, the CDR3 is TGTGCCAGCAGTTCGGGACAGGGCCGGATGAACACTGAAGCTTTCTTT. It yields the protein CASSSGQGRMNTEAFF.

The chain joins TRBV4-2 to TRBJ2-2, with TRBD2 as a possible D gene (7 bases). This CDR3 contains 16 residues. V dropped 1 base and J dropped 3 bases, with 12 bases sitting between them. Germline CDR1 and CDR2: LGHNA and YNFKEQ. CDR3 DNA sequence: TGTGCCAGCAGCCAAGCCAGGGGAGGGGACACCGGGGAGCTGTTTTTT. This sequence encodes CASSQARGGDTGELFF.

This clone has a handful of counts. The V and J genes are TRBV6-4 and TRBJ1-1; 11 nucleotides line up with TRBD1. The ends lost 10 bases at V and 1 base at J; junction bases unmatched: 5. Germline CDR1 and CDR2: MRHNA and SNTAGT. The CDR3 loop spans 14 amino acids. CDR3 bases: TGTGCCAACCCCGGACAGGGGGCGAACACTGAAGCTTTCTTT. Translating it yields CANPGQGANTEAFF.

The CDR3 here is CASSSLGASGANVLTF. CDR3 coding DNA: TGTGCCAGCAGCTCGTTGGGGGCCTCTGGGGCCAACGTCCTGACTTTC. The chain recombines TRBV5-6 with TRBJ2-6; TRBD1 might be the D (6 bases). Germline V gene sequence: CDR1 SGHDT, CDR2 YYEEEE. CDR3 length equals 16 residues. Deletions cut 3 bases from V and 0 bases from J, with 10 bases between.

The V and J genes are TRBV19 and TRBJ2-7, with D possibly TRBD1 on 6 matching bases. V lost 3 bases, J lost 3 bases, and 15 bases lay in between. The CDR3 totals 15 residues. Germline V lookup: CDR1 LNHDA, CDR2 SQIVND (reference sequence). The DNA for the CDR3 is TGTGCCAGTAGTATGGTCCCAGGGGCCCTCTACGAGCAGTACTTC. This sequence encodes CASSMVPGALYEQYF. Drawing the rest from reference TRBV19 and TRBJ2-7, the complete variable domain is DGGITQSPKYLFRKEGQNVTLSCEQNLNHDAMYWYRQDPGQGLRLIYYSQIVNDFQKGDIAEGYSVSREKKESFPLTVTSAQKNPTAFYLCASSMVPGALYEQYFGPGTRLTVT.

In this sample, this clone turned up a few times. This rearrangement joins TRBV11-3 to TRBJ1-5; a possible D gene is TRBD1 (5 bases). The length of the CDR3 is 17 residues. V lost 4 bases and J 0 bases, leaving 16 bases between the germline ends. Germline V gene data show CDR1 as SGHNT and CDR2 as YENEEA. CDR3 nucleotides: TGTGCCAGCAGCTCTCGACAGCCCCCGAATAGCAATCAGCCCCAGCATTTT. This sequence encodes CASSSRQPPNSNQPQHF.

This clone was observed a handful of times. The chain employs TRBV6-5 and TRBJ1-1, with TRBD1 as a possible D gene (6 bases). CDR3 size: 15 residues. V was shortened by 4 bases and J by 2 bases, with 14 bases between the two germline ends. The germline V gene has CDR1 MNHEY and CDR2 SVGAGI. CDR3 DNA sequence: TGTGCCAGCAGTTCCGGGACATTCCTTAACACTGAAGCTTTCTTT. It encodes CASSSGTFLNTEAFF.

The table lists this clone with a few counts. This rearrangement joins TRBV5-6 to TRBJ2-7, with D perhaps matching TRBD1 (8 bases). The CDR3 consists of 14 residues. Trimming cost V 5 bases and J 4 bases, with 16 bases left between them. Germline V gives CDR1 SGHDT, CDR2 YYEEEE. The CDR3 nucleotides read TGTGCCAGCAGACGACAGGGGAGGGAATACGAGCAGTACTTC. Translating gives CASRRQGREYEQYF.

J is TRBJ2-3 and V is TRBV9; 8 bases line up with TRBD2. The CDR3 is 19 amino acids. The ends lost 0 bases at V and 3 bases at J; junction bases unmatched: 15. Per the germline V gene, CDR1 is SGDLS and CDR2 is YYNGEE. The CDR3 nucleotides read TGTGCCAGCAGCGTAGCACTAATCCCCCAGCGGGGGCGAACAGATACGCAGTATTTT. It yields the protein CASSVALIPQRGRTDTQYF.

The chain combines TRBV4-3 with TRBJ2-5; 16 positions match TRBD2. The CDR3 runs to 17 residues. V dropped 4 bases and J dropped 4; count of bases not matched to a gene: 6. CDR1 is LGHNA and CDR2 is YSLEER in the germline V gene. CDR3 region: CASSRGTSGGAGETQYF. In DNA form, the CDR3 reads TGCGCCAGCAGCCGAGGGACTAGCGGGGGGGCGGGAGAGACCCAGTACTTC.

The J gene is TRBJ1-2, the V gene TRBV19; D remains ambiguous. V lost 4 bases and J 6 bases, leaving 15 bases between the germline ends. CDR1 and CDR2 (germline): LNHDA, SQIVND (reference sequence). The CDR3 runs 14 residues. The CDR3, as DNA: TGTGCCAGTAGTAAAGCCGATTTGCTAGATGGCTACACCTTC. Translation: CASSKADLLDGYTF.

V usage is TRBV15 and J usage is TRBJ2-1; 7 nucleotides match TRBD2. CDR1 is LNHNV and CDR2 is YYDKDF in the germline V gene (reference sequence). V was pared by 4 bases and J by 5 bases, with 8 bases of the junction left unmatched. This CDR3 has 15 residues. The CDR3 nucleotides are TGTGCCACCAGCAAACCGGGACTACTCGACAATGAGCAGTTCTTC. It translates to CATSKPGLLDNEQFF.

The chain couples TRBV6-4 to TRBJ1-1; no clear D gene. CDR1 is MRHNA and CDR2 is SNTAGT in the germline V gene. Trimming stripped 6 bases from V and 2 bases from J, with 10 bases between. The CDR3 length is 13 residues. CDR3 coding DNA: TGTGCCAGCAGCCAAGACTTTAACACTGAAGCTTTCTTT. Its protein product is CASSQDFNTEAFF.

The rearrangement links TRBV10-1 to TRBJ2-5; 15 bases are a match to TRBD2. V shed 6 bases, J shed 2 bases, and the junction held 4 bases outside the gene matches. The CDR3 is 16 amino acids. Per the germline V gene, CDR1 is WNHNN and CDR2 is SYGVQD (reference sequence). The CDR3 sequence is CASSPGLAGGQETQYF. The DNA of the CDR3 is TGCGCCAGCAGCCCGGGACTAGCGGGGGGACAAGAGACCCAGTACTTC.

J is TRBJ2-3 and V is TRBV5-8; 7 bases fit TRBD1. The ends lost 4 bases at V and 3 bases at J; junction bases unmatched: 5. The V gene's germline CDR1 is SGHTS and CDR2 YDEGEE. This CDR3 contains 14 residues. In DNA form, the CDR3 reads TGTGCCAGCAGCATAGAACAGGGGACAGATACGCAGTATTTT. As protein: CASSIEQGTDTQYF. Using reference TRBV5-8 and TRBJ2-3 for the parts outside the CDR3, the full variable domain is EAGVTQSPTHLIKTRGQQATLRCSPISGHTSVYWYQQALGLGLQFLLWYDEGEERNRGNFPPRFSGRQFPNYSSELNVNALELEDSALYLCASSIEQGTDTQYFGPGTRLTVL.

The chain uses TRBV5-1 and TRBJ1-5; 7 bases are a match to TRBD1. The CDR3 consists of 14 residues. The V and J ends lost 4 bases and 5 bases, in that order; junction bases with no gene match: 6. CDR1 is SGHRS, CDR2 YFSETQ, per germline. CDR3 bases: TGCGCCAGCAGCCCAGGGGGGAAGGATCAGCCCCAGCATTTT. This codes for CASSPGGKDQPQHF. The full variable domain, rest sourced from reference TRBV5-1 and TRBJ1-5, is KAGVTQTPRYLIKTRGQQVTLSCSPISGHRSVSWYQQTPGQGLQFLFEYFSETQRNKGNFPGRFSGRQFSNSRSEMNVSTLELGDSALYLCASSPGGKDQPQHFGDGTRLSIL.

V is TRBV11-2 and J is TRBJ2-1, with 9 bases fitting TRBD1. Germline-derived CDR1 and CDR2 are SGHAT and FQNNGV. This CDR3 has 13 residues. V lost 3 bases and J lost 9; bases outside the gene matches: 3. For the CDR3, the DNA is TGTGCCAGCAGCTTCGACAGGGGGTCTGAGCAGTTCTTC. This translates into CASSFDRGSEQFF.

In this sample, this clone turned up a few times. The V and J genes are TRBV10-3 and TRBJ2-1; the match to TRBD2 covers 14 bases. V lost 4 bases and J lost 6; bases outside the gene matches: 8. The CDR3 is 17 amino acids. Looked up from germline, CDR1 is ENHRY and CDR2 is SYGVKD. Here the CDR3 DNA reads TGTGCCATCAGTGGAAAGGGGACTAGCGGGGGAACCAATGAGCAGTTCTTC. It yields the protein CAISGKGTSGGTNEQFF.

The chain joins TRBV11-2 to TRBJ1-4, with 8 nucleotides matching TRBD1. The CDR3 loop spans 15 amino acids. The V gene end was trimmed by 5 bases and the J gene end by 8 bases; junction bases not matched to a gene: 10. CDR1 and CDR2 (germline): SGHAT, FQNNGV. The CDR3 DNA reads TGTGCCAGCAGCACCCAGGGGGCAAGGAAAGAAAAACTGTTTTTT. Amino acid sequence: CASSTQGARKEKLFF.